A selection of T cell receptor beta chains follows, all from one sample in a study of cytomegalovirus exposure and HLA in healthy donors. The repertoire was sequenced with immunoSEQ multiplex PCR; TCRdb's copy has only in-frame clones and lacks some. The sample holds roughly 200,000 clones, more than 85% seen once. The sequencing input was PBMCs. All receptors come from a woman between 18 and 30 years old in good health and CMV-seronegative. CDR3s include the opening cysteine and the closing phenylalanine or tryptophan. Some rows mark clone size as missing; the rest say once, few, many or name a class of expanded clone.

TRBJ2-7 15 TRBV7-7 . CASSRGLANSYEQYF
TRBJ2-7 13 TRBV27 . CANARRDTSEQYF
TRBJ1-2 13 TRBV14 . CASSQEWRNGYTF
TRBJ2-7 16 TRBV11-2 . CASSSRLAGPPYEQYF
TRBJ2-5 12 TRBV7-2 . CASSLVGETQYF
TRBJ2-7 12 TRBV7-2 . CASSLSTYEQYF
TRBJ2-7 16 TRBV18 once CASSQTGTSGLYEQYF
TRBJ1-2 15 TRBV5-1 . CASSPRTGSNYGYTF
TRBJ1-4 14 TRBV2 . CASRLSQSNEKLFF
TRBJ2-1 15 TRBV7-6 . CASSRLAGSDNEQFF
TRBJ1-1 14 TRBV11-2 . CASSLRGGNTEAFF
TRBJ1-1 17 TRBV28 . CASSSPGTGVKNTEAFF
TRBJ2-7 14 TRBV5-6 . CASRLEQGSYEQYF
TRBJ2-1 16 TRBV5-1 . CASSLGLAPSYNEQFF
TRBJ2-1 12 TRBV7-9 . CASSLTITEQFF
TRBJ2-7 14 TRBV5-1 . CASRLAGGSYEQYF
TRBJ2-7 14 TRBV4-3 . CASSQSLTGRKQYF
TRBJ1-1 14 TRBV4-3 once CASSQRQGRSEAFF
TRBJ1-1 13 TRBV18 . CASSGQGAPFTFF
TRBJ1-2 16 TRBV28 . CASRPELVSGVYGYTF
TRBJ2-5 12 TRBV29-1 . CSVVAAGETQYF
TRBJ2-7 16 TRBV4-3 . CASSQLHPGQTHEQYF
TRBJ1-1 16 TRBV18 . CASSPPRRVTDTEAFF
TRBJ1-3 15 TRBV6-5 . CASSGFGGPGNTIYF
TRBJ1-1 13 TRBV2 . CASTAGRVTEAFF
TRBJ2-7 14 TRBV11-3 . CASSLAEGAYEQYF
TRBJ1-2 16 TRBV10-3 . CAISLDSGALVRGYTF
TRBJ1-5 12 TRBV7-2 . CASSLGGQPQHF
TRBJ2-4 14 TRBV10-1 . CASSRDQEVKVQYF